Sequencing of this T cell receptor beta chain was carried out in a study of patients and donors after allogeneic stem cell transplantation. This clonotype occurred a few times. This CDR3 has 16 amino acids. V shed 8 bases and J 4 bases; nucleotides not matched to a gene: 13. TCRdb called the RT-PCR reads again in MiXCR, with one record for every CDR3 protein. The sample contains 200,000 to 250,000 distinct CDR3 sequences, roughly 14% of which appear only once. V gene TRBV12-3 or TRBV12-4 combines with J gene TRBJ2-5; 10 bases are shared with TRBD2. Sequencing input: blood, either unsorted or a sorted T cell fraction (not recorded which). The clonotype comes from a human donor who was either an allogeneic HSCT recipient or a stem cell or donor lymphocyte infusion donor (not recorded which). It is not recorded whose cells these are; they may come from a transplant donor. The CDR3 bases are TGTGCCAGCCAGATAGCGGGAGGATTGAGGCGAGAGACCCAGTACTTC. It encodes CASQIAGGLRRETQYF.